A single sample gave rise to the 8 T cell receptor beta chains below, sequenced in a study of cytomegalovirus exposure and HLA in healthy donors. The study ran its PCR with 60 Vbeta and 13 Jbeta primers. TCRdb's table, derived via immunoSEQ multiplex PCR, lists solely in-frame clones and lacks some. In the table there are approximately 70,000 clones, less than 80% of which are singletons. The sample comprised PBMCs. The receptors stem from a man aged 60-69 years in good health and CMV-seropositive.

The chain links TRBV2 to TRBJ1-2, with D possibly being TRBD1 (6 bases). Germline V gives CDR1 SNHLY, CDR2 FYNNEI. Trimming took 8 bases from V and 8 from J, leaving 18 bases between them. The CDR3 runs 13 residues. The DNA of the CDR3 is TGTGCCAGCGCTAAGGACAGTCGATGGGGCTACACCTTC. It encodes CASAKDSRWGYTF.

In regard to this clone: At one end, the junction sequence differs from germline, possibly due to a read error. The chain is built from TRBV7-7 and TRBJ2-1, with D unresolved. Germline V lookup: CDR1 SSHAT, CDR2 FNYEAQ (reference sequence). This CDR3 is 14 amino acids long. CDR3 region: CASSLGLNYNEQFF. The CDR3 DNA reads TGTGCTAGCAGCTTAGGGCTCAACTACAATGAGCAGTTCTTC.

This clone was counted a single time. The junction departs from the called germline gene at one end, perhaps through a read error. The rearrangement links TRBV6-5 to TRBJ2-7; D ambiguous. CDR1 MNHEY and CDR2 SVGAGI come from the germline V gene. The CDR3 consists of 11 residues. The CDR3 nucleotides are TGTGCCAGCAGGTACTCCTACGAGCAGTACTTC. It codes for CASRYSYEQYF.

This clone was counted a single time. The rearrangement joins TRBV6-1 to TRBJ1-3; TRBD1 might be the D (5 bases). This CDR3 comprises 14 residues. V was shortened by 4 bases and J by 2 bases, with 9 bases between the two germline ends. Germline V gives CDR1 MNHNS, CDR2 SASEGT. CDR3 nucleotide sequence: TGTGCCAGCAGTGGACAGAATCCTGGAAACACCATATATTTT. Protein: CASSGQNPGNTIYF.

V is TRBV14 and J is TRBJ2-1; D might be TRBD1 (5 bases). Trimming shortened V by 0 bases and J by 2 bases, and 11 bases separated the two germline ends. The CDR3 sequence is 16 residues long. The germline gives CDR1 SGHDN, CDR2 FVKESK. CDR3 sequence reads: CASSQDSRVPYNEQFF. The DNA for the CDR3 is TGTGCCAGCAGCCAAGATAGCAGGGTACCCTACAATGAGCAGTTCTTC.

This clone was detected a few times. This chain links TRBV5-5 with TRBJ2-5; D might be TRBD2 (6 bases). The J call may be mistaken, given a closer DNA end match to TRBJ2-7. The CDR3 is 16 amino acids. From germline, CDR1 is SGHKS and CDR2 YYEKEE (reference sequence). CDR3 in DNA: TGTGCCAGCAGTTTTGTACCCCCCGGGAGCTCCTACGAGCAGTACTTC. Translation: CASSFVPPGSSYEQYF.

The rearrangement joins TRBV14 to TRBJ2-7; D gene uncertain. Looked up from germline, CDR1 is SGHDN and CDR2 is FVKESK. V lost 4 bases, J lost 4 bases, and 8 bases lay in between. This CDR3 is 12 amino acids long. This chain's CDR3 is CASSPGWYEQYF. DNA for the CDR3: TGTGCCAGCAGCCCCGGGTGGTACGAGCAGTACTTC.

Details on this clone: This CDR3 is also generated by other DNA sequences in the sample. This sequence joins TRBV11-2 and TRBJ2-1, with D tentatively TRBD2 (5 bases). The V end was cut by 5 bases, the J end by 8 bases, with 7 bases between. This CDR3 is 11 amino acids long. CDR1 and CDR2 (germline): SGHAT, FQNNGV. In DNA form, the CDR3 reads TGTGCCAGCAGCCCAGCGGATGAGCAGTTCTTC. It specifies CASSPADEQFF.